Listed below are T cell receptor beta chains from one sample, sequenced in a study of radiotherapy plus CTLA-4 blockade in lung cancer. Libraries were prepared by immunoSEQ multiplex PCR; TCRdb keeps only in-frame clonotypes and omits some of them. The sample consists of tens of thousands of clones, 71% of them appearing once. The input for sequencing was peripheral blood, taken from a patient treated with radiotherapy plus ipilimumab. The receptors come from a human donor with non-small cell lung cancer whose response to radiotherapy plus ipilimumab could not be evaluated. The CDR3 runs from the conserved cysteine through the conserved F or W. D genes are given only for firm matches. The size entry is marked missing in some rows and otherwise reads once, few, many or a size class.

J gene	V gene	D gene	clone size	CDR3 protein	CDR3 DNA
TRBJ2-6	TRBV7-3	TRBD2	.	CASAKGGTGANVLTF	TGTGCCAGCGCAAAGGGAGGGACTGGGGCCAACGTCCTGACTTTC
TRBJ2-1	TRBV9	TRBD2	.	CASSKLAESSYNEQFF	TGTGCCAGCAGCAAACTAGCGGAGAGCTCCTACAATGAGCAGTTCTTC
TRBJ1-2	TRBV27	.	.	CASSPQEGNYGYTF	TGTGCCAGCAGTCCCCAGGAGGGGAACTATGGCTACACCTTC
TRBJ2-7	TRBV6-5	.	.	CASSYRAGVSYEQYF	TGTGCCAGCAGTTACAGGGCAGGGGTCTCCTACGAGCAGTACTTC
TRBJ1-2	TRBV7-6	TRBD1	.	CASSANRDRVYGYTF	TGTGCCAGCAGCGCCAACCGGGACAGGGTCTATGGCTACACCTTC
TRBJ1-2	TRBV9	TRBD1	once	CASSLLDREIYGYTF	TGTGCCAGCAGCCTATTGGACAGGGAAATATACGGCTACACCTTC
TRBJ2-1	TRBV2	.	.	CASSLQFLQGSYNEQFF	TGTGCCAGCAGTCTTCAGTTCCTTCAGGGCTCCTACAATGAGCAGTTCTTC
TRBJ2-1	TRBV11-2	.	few	CASSLDGLANEQFF	TGTGCCAGCAGCTTAGATGGGCTAGCTAATGAGCAGTTCTTC
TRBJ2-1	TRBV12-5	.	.	CASGPRTYTMKQLF	TGTGCTAGTGGTCCCAGGACATACACAATGAAGCAGCTCTTC
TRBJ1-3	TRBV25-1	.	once	CASSYLGGGGNTIYF	TGTGCCAGCAGCTACCTAGGGGGGGGCGGAAACACCATATATTTT
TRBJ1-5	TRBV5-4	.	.	CASSLDTQPQHF	TGTGCCAGCAGCTTGGACACCCAGCCCCAGCATTTT
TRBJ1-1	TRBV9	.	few	CASSVVEKSNTEAFF	TGTGCCAGCAGCGTAGTAGAGAAATCGAACACTGAAGCTTTCTTT
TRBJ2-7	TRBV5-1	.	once	CASSYGLEGLYNPYF	TGCGCCAGCAGCTATGGGCTGGAGGGACTGTATAACCCGTACTTC
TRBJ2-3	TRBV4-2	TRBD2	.	CASSATSGSNTDTQYF	TGTGCCAGCAGCGCGACTAGCGGGAGTAATACAGATACGCAGTATTTT
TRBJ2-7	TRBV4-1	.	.	CASSEGNLYEQYF	TGCGCCAGCAGCGAGGGAAACCTCTACGAGCAGTACTTC
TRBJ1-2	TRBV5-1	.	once	CASSRTAGNYGYTF	TGCGCCAGCAGCCGGACGGCAGGGAACTATGGCTACACCTTC
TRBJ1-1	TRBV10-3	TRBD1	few	CAISDRGQTEAFF	TGTGCCATCAGTGACAGGGGGCAAACTGAAGCTTTCTTT
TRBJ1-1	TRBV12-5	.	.	CASGLVLTGNTEAFF	TGTGCTAGTGGTTTGGTACTAACAGGGAACACTGAAGCTTTCTTT
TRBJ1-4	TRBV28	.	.	CASSFMGRGEKLFF	TGTGCCAGCAGTTTTATGGGTCGCGGTGAAAAACTGTTTTTT
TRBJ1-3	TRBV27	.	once	CASSLQGFSGNTIYF	TGTGCCAGCAGTTTACAGGGCTTCTCTGGAAACACCATATATTTT
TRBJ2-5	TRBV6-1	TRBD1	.	CASSLTGIETQYF	TGTGCCAGCAGCTTGACAGGGATAGAGACCCAGTACTTC
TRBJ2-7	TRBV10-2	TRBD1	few	CATGQNRYEQYF	TGCGCCACGGGACAGAACCGATACGAGCAGTACTTC
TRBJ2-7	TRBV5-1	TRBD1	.	CASRVSGGAVSEQYF	TGCGCCAGCAGAGTTTCAGGGGGCGCAGTTTCCGAGCAGTACTTC
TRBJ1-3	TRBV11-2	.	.	CASSLAGAGNTIYF	TGTGCCAGCAGCTTAGCGGGGGCTGGAAACACCATATATTTT
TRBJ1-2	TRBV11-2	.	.	CASSLAGGSYGYTF	TGTGCCAGCAGCTTAGCGGGGGGCTCCTATGGCTACACCTTC
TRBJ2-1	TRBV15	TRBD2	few	CATSGMTSASDNEQFF	TGTGCCACCAGCGGGATGACTAGCGCCTCCGACAATGAGCAGTTCTTC
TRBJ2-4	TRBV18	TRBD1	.	CASSRSGQGLAKNIQYF	TGTGCCAGCTCACGCTCGGGACAGGGTTTAGCCAAAAACATTCAGTACTTC
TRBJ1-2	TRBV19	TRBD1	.	CASRTSGAGGFDGYTF	TGTGCCAGTAGGACATCTGGGGCAGGGGGGTTCGACGGCTACACCTTC
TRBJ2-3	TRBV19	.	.	CASSISIAGTDTQYF	TGTGCCAGTAGTATAAGCATTGCGGGGACAGATACGCAGTATTTT
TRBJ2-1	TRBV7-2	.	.	CASSGRDSYNEQFF	TGTGCCAGCAGCGGCCGGGACTCGTACAATGAGCAGTTCTTC
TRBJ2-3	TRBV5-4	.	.	CASSSPWGETDTQYF	TGTGCCAGCAGCTCGCCCTGGGGGGAGACAGATACGCAGTATTTT
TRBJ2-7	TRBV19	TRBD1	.	CASSIDAAGLRDRSYEQYF	TGTGCCAGTAGTATAGATGCGGCGGGACTCCGGGACAGGTCCTACGAGCAGTACTTC
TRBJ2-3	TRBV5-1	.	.	CASSLSPQDGTDTQYF	TGCGCCAGCAGCTTATCCCCCCAGGATGGCACAGATACGCAGTATTTT
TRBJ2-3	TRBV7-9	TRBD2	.	CASSSGLAGWVTQYF	TGTGCCAGCAGCAGTGGACTAGCGGGGTGGGTTACGCAGTATTTT
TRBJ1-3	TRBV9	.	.	CASQGTGNTIYF	TGTGCCAGCCAGGGCACTGGAAACACCATATATTTT
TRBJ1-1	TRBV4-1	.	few	CASSQGLGHLDAEAFF	TGCGCCAGCAGCCAAGGGCTTGGACATTTGGATGCTGAAGCTTTCTTT
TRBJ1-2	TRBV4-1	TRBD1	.	CASSQAGDRGSYGYTF	TGCGCCAGCAGCCAAGCTGGGGACAGGGGTTCCTATGGCTACACCTTC
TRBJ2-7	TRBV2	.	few	CASAGGGYVTYEQYF	TGTGCCAGCGCCGGAGGGGGCTATGTAACCTACGAGCAGTACTTC
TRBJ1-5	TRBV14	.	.	CASSQDEGGPQHF	TGTGCCAGCAGCCAAGATGAAGGGGGGCCCCAGCATTTT
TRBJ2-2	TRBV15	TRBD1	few	CATSRGQGAITGELFF	TGTGCCACCAGCAGAGGTCAGGGGGCTATCACCGGGGAGCTGTTTTTT
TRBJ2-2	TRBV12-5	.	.	CASAYGTGELFF	TGTGCTAGTGCTTACGGCACCGGGGAGCTGTTTTTT
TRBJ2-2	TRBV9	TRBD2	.	CASSASGRSFTGELFF	TGTGCCAGCAGCGCCAGCGGGAGGTCGTTCACCGGGGAGCTGTTTTTT
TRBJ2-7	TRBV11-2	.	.	CASSLYGSGTYEQYF	TGTGCCAGCAGCTTATATGGTAGCGGAACCTACGAGCAGTACTTC
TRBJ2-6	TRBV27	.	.	CASRQRISGANVLTF	TGTGCCAGCAGGCAGAGGATCTCTGGGGCCAACGTCCTGACTTTC
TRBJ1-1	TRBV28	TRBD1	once	CASSLGTGNTEAFF	TGTGCCAGCAGTTTAGGGACAGGGAACACTGAAGCTTTCTTT
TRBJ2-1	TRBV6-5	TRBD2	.	CASTGGGGYGYEQFF	TGTGCCAGCACGGGCGGGGGGGGCTACGGCTATGAGCAGTTCTTC
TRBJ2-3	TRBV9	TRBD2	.	CASSLAGTSGTDTQYF	TGTGCCAGCAGCTTAGCCGGGACTAGCGGAACAGATACGCAGTATTTT
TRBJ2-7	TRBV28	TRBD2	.	CASSFRASGRQKDYEQYF	TGTGCCAGCAGTTTCAGGGCTAGCGGGAGGCAGAAGGATTACGAGCAGTACTTC
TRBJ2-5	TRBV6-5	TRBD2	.	CASSYSSGAVPHF	TGTGCCAGCAGTTACTCGAGCGGGGCAGTGCCGCACTTC
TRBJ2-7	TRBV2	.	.	CASSEVRVAYEQYF	TGTGCCAGCAGTGAAGTCAGGGTGGCTTACGAGCAGTACTTC
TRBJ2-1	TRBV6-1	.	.	CASKSISRGNEQFF	TGTGCCAGCAAATCGATTTCTAGGGGCAATGAGCAGTTCTTC